The rows below give T cell receptor beta chains drawn from one sample of a study of CD8 T cells in Susac syndrome. Using its own MiXCR run on the immunoSEQ multiplex PCR reads, TCRdb lists one record per CDR3 protein. The table includes about 200,000 distinct CDR3 sequences, roughly nine tenths detected once. Sequencing used CD4+ T cells from PBMCs. The receptors originated from a human donor with Susac syndrome. CDR3s include the opening cysteine and the closing phenylalanine or tryptophan. D genes are given only for firm matches. For some rows the clone size is stated as once, few or many, or as a class when expanded; others skip it.

clone_size j_call v_call d_call cdr3_nt cdr3_aa
once TRBJ2-5 TRBV5-1 TRBD2 TGCGCCAGCAGTTTCTCTAGCGGCCGGTACCAAGAGACCCAGTACTTC CASSFSSGRYQETQYF
NA TRBJ2-2 TRBV28 NA TGTGCCAGCAAGACAGGTGATCTTGTCACCGGGGAGCTGTTTTTT CASKTGDLVTGELFF
once TRBJ2-5 TRBV10-3 NA TGTGCCATCAGTGACTACGAACAGGGCCAAGAGACCCAGTACTTC CAISDYEQGQETQYF
once TRBJ1-2 TRBV7-9 NA TGTGCCAGCAGCGCGGACAGAATTAACTATGGCTACACCTTC CASSADRINYGYTF
NA TRBJ2-5 TRBV3-1 NA TGTGCCAGCAGCCAAGCAGATGGGACCCAGTACTTC CASSQADGTQYF
NA TRBJ1-1 TRBV25-1 NA TGTGCCAGCAGTGCTCTTGAGATGAACACTGAAGCTTTCTTT CASSALEMNTEAFF
NA TRBJ1-1 TRBV6-5 NA TGTGCCACCGAAATGAACACTGAAGCTTTCTTT CATEMNTEAFF
NA TRBJ2-7 TRBV19 NA TGTGCCAGTAGACGAGCGGGTACCTACGAGCAGTACTTC CASRRAGTYEQYF
NA TRBJ2-7 TRBV20-1 NA TGCAGTGCTAGCCCCCTGGGCTGGCGGAGCTCCTACGAGCAGTACTTC CSASPLGWRSSYEQYF
NA TRBJ1-3 TRBV3-1 NA TGTGCCAGCAGTCATCTCCGGAACACCATATATTTT CASSHLRNTIYF
NA TRBJ2-2 TRBV4-2 TRBD2 TGTGCCAGCAGCCGAGAGCGGGAGTTAGTCGGGGAGCTGTTTTTT CASSRERELVGELFF
NA TRBJ2-1 TRBV27 NA TGTGCCAGCAGTTTATACAAGCGTCGCTCCTACAATGAGCAGTTCTTC CASSLYKRRSYNEQFF
NA TRBJ2-1 TRBV5-1 TRBD2 TGCGCCAGCAGCTTGTTGGCGGGGGGGCATGATGAGCAGTTCTTC CASSLLAGGHDEQFF
NA TRBJ2-1 TRBV7-9 NA TGTGCCAGCAGCTTTTACGGATACAATGAGCAGTTCTTC CASSFYGYNEQFF
NA TRBJ1-1 TRBV12-3/TRBV12-4 NA TGTGCCAGCAGTCAGTCGGGGGTGCCGACAACTGAAGCTTTCTTT CASSQSGVPTTEAFF
NA TRBJ2-1 TRBV18 NA TGTGCCAGCTCACAGTCGGACAATGAGCAGTTCTTC CASSQSDNEQFF
NA TRBJ2-7 TRBV9 TRBD2 TGTGCCAGCAGCGGAACTGGGACTAGCGAGACCTCCTACGAGCAGTACTTC CASSGTGTSETSYEQYF
NA TRBJ1-2 TRBV3-1 NA TGTGCCAGCAGCCAAGATGACAGATACTACACCTTC CASSQDDRYYTF
NA TRBJ2-7 TRBV20-1 TRBD2 TGCAGTGCCGTACTAGCGGGAGGTTACGAGCAGTACTTC CSAVLAGGYEQYF
NA TRBJ2-1 TRBV5-4 TRBD2 TGTGCCAGCAGCTCCTCCGTAGCGGGGGGTGGCTACAATGAGCAGTTCTTC CASSSSVAGGGYNEQFF
NA TRBJ2-3 TRBV6-1 TRBD2 TGTGCCACCCTCAAACTAGCGGGGTATGCGCAGTATTTT CATLKLAGYAQYF
NA TRBJ1-1 TRBV10-3 TRBD1 TGTGCCATCAGTCCCGGGACAGGGGCCGTAGGGAACACTGAAGCTTTCTTT CAISPGTGAVGNTEAFF
NA TRBJ1-1 TRBV10-2 TRBD1 TGCGCCAGCAGTGAACAGGGGCGAGACCTGAACACTGAAGCTTTCTTT CASSEQGRDLNTEAFF
NA TRBJ1-3 TRBV3-1 TRBD1 TGTGCCAGCAGCCAAGGCGGACAGGGGGCGTTGGGAAACACCATATATTTT CASSQGGQGALGNTIYF
NA TRBJ1-5 TRBV18 TRBD1 TGTGCCAGCTCAGACGGACAGGGCTCGGGTCAGCCCCAGCATTTT CASSDGQGSGQPQHF
NA TRBJ2-3 TRBV12-3/TRBV12-4 NA TGTGCCAGCAGAAGGGGTATGACAGATACGCAGTATTTT CASRRGMTDTQYF
once TRBJ1-1 TRBV4-1 NA TGCGCCAGCAGCCAATCCCGCGCATTTAACACTGAAGCTTTCTTT CASSQSRAFNTEAFF
once TRBJ2-3 TRBV5-1 TRBD2 TGCGCCAGCAGCTCGCTAGCGGGCACAGATACGCAGTATTTT CASSSLAGTDTQYF
NA TRBJ2-7 TRBV20-1 TRBD2 TGCAGTGCTAGGACTAGCGGGAGGAGCTCCTACGAGCAGTACTTC CSARTSGRSSYEQYF
NA TRBJ2-1 TRBV4-1 TRBD2 TGCGCCAGCAGCCGCCGGATAGGGACTAGCGGTCCTAATGAGCAGTTCTTC CASSRRIGTSGPNEQFF
NA TRBJ1-4 TRBV3-1 NA TGTGCCAGCAGCCCTAGTTTCTTCGGCGGGGGTAATGAAAAACTGTTTTTT CASSPSFFGGGNEKLFF
NA TRBJ2-7 TRBV20-1 TRBD1 TGCAGTGCCTCACAGGGGTACCACGAGCAGTACTTC CSASQGYHEQYF
NA TRBJ1-1 TRBV7-9 NA TGTGCCAGCAGCCCACCGAGCGACACTGAAGCTTTCTTT CASSPPSDTEAFF
NA TRBJ2-5 TRBV12-3/TRBV12-4 TRBD1 TGTGCCAGCAGTCCGACAGGGGACGAGACCCAGTACTTC CASSPTGDETQYF
NA TRBJ1-3 TRBV27 NA TGTGCCAGCAGTTTATCGAGCAGGGCTGGAAACACCATATATTTT CASSLSSRAGNTIYF
NA TRBJ2-7 TRBV12-3/TRBV12-4 NA TGTGCCAGCAGTTTGACAGGAGTCTACGAGCAGTACTTC CASSLTGVYEQYF
NA TRBJ1-2 TRBV9 NA TGTGCCAGCAGCGTAGGCACATATGGCTACACCTTC CASSVGTYGYTF
NA TRBJ2-3 TRBV2 NA TGTGCCAGCAAAGTGTCCACAGATACGCAGTATTTT CASKVSTDTQYF
NA TRBJ2-3 TRBV29-1 NA TGCAGCGTTGAAGATCTGTGGATCACAGATACGCAGTATTTT CSVEDLWITDTQYF
NA TRBJ1-2 TRBV10-3 NA TGTGCCATCAGTGACGGGGGCGGCTATGGCTACACCTTC CAISDGGGYGYTF